The sequence of this TCR beta chain was determined in a study of blood T cell repertoires in COVID-19. Study overall: Researchers got acute and convalescent COVID-19 samples from the United States, Italy and Spain.

Assay used: immunoSEQ multiplex PCR; TCRdb lists only in-frame clones, some missing. The table has roughly 350,000 clones, around 90% seen once. Germline lookup yields CDR1 WSHSY and CDR2 SAAADI. The CDR3 is made up of 14 amino acids. The germline V and J ends were trimmed by 2 bases and 3 bases, with 11 bases remaining between them. This chain connects TRBV10-2 to TRBJ2-7; weak D call: TRBD1 (6 bases). The sequencing input was peripheral blood. This receptor was taken from a woman between 18 and 29 years old who had recovered from COVID-19. CDR3 nucleotide sequence: TGCGCCAGCAGTGAGGGGCAGGGGTACTACGAGCAGTACGTC. Translating gives CASSEGQGYYEQYV.